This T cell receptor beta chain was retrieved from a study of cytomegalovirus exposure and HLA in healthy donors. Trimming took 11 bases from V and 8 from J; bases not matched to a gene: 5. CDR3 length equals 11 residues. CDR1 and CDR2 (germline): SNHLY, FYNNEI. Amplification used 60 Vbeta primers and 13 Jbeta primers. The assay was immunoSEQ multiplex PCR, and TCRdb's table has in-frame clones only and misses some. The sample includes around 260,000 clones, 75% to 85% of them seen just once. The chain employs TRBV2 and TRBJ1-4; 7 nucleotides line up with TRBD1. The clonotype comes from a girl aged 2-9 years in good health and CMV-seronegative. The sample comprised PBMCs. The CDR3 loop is CAGTGDEKLFF. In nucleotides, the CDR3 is TGTGCCGGAACAGGGGACGAAAAACTGTTTTTT.